Here is one T cell receptor beta chain with its context. What it recognizes is unknown. The source of the sample is a study of post-analysis software for immune sequencing data. Broader study findings: Patients used about five TRBV segments, including TRBV5-6, TRBV5-1 and TRBV20-1, more often than controls.

Trimming left V 6 bases short and J 4 bases short, with 21 bases between. Germline V lookup: CDR1 SQVTM, CDR2 ANQGSEA. The length of the CDR3 is 15 residues. Presence of unique molecular identifiers characterized the TCR beta cDNA libraries. TCRdb fed the PCR reads into MiXCR, producing one record per CDR3 protein. The sample records 600,000 to 750,000 distinct CDR3 sequences, around 60% being singletons. The genes are TRBV29-1 and TRBJ1-1; D possibly corresponds to TRBD1 (5 bases). The sequence was collected from a girl aged 2-15 years with multiple sclerosis. Material: blood. In DNA, the CDR3 is TGCAGCGTCTCCCTGGGGGTCCGGGCCCTCACTGAAGCTTTCTTT. Protein product: CSVSLGVRALTEAFF.